This T cell receptor (beta chain) comes out of a study of T cell changes during pregnancy in multiple sclerosis. J lost 4 bases, V lost 5 bases, and 9 bases had no gene match. The CDR3 covers 15 residues. Germline assignment: CDR1 SGHTA and CDR2 FQGNSA. Assay used: immunoSEQ multiplex PCR; TCRdb lists only in-frame clones, some missing. The data contain 20,000 to 25,000 clones, about 90% of them singletons. The J gene is TRBJ1-1, the V gene TRBV7-2; 8 nucleotides agree with TRBD1. This sample comprised CD8+ T cells from peripheral blood mononuclear cells, obtained after pregnancy. This TCR derives from a female donor with multiple sclerosis, enrolled in a pregnancy study. The CDR3 is CASSIHQGARTEAFF. The CDR3 DNA sequence: TGTGCCAGCAGCATACACCAGGGGGCGCGCACTGAAGCTTTCTTT.